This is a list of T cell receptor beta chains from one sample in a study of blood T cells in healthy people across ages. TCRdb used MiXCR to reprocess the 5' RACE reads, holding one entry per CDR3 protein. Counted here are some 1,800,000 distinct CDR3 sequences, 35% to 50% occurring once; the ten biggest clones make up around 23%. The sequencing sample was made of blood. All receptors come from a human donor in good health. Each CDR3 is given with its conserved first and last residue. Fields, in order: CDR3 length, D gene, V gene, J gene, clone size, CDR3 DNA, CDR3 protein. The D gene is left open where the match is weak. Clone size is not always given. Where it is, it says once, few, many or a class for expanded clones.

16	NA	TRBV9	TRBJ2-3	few	TGTGCCAGCAGCGTAGATCCCCCGACTCTTTCAGATACGCAGTATTTT	CASSVDPPTLSDTQYF
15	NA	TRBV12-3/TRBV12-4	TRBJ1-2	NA	TGTGCCAGCAGTCGAACAGGCCGGGGGGACTATGGCTACACCTTC	CASSRTGRGDYGYTF
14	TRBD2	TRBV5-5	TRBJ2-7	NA	TGTGCCAGCAGTGTCCGGGGGACTACCTACGAGCAGTACTTC	CASSVRGTTYEQYF
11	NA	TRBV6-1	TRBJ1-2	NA	TGTGCCAGCAGCCCCACGCGTGGCTACACCTTC	CASSPTRGYTF
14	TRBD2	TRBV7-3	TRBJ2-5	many	TGTGCCAGCAGCAACCTAGCGGGGGTTCGGGAGCAGTACTTC	CASSNLAGVREQYF
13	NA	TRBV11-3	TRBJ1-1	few	TGTGCCAGCAGTTCATTCCCGACATCCCGCGCTTTCTTT	CASSSFPTSRAFF
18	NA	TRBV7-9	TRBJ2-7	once	TGTGCCAGCAGTCGACAACTCTCGAGTAGGGCTGCAACCTACGAGCAGTACTTC	CASSRQLSSRAATYEQYF
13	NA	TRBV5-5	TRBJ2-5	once	TGTGCCAGCGGCTTCGGTCCACAAGAGACCCAGTACTTC	CASGFGPQETQYF
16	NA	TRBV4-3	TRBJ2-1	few	TGCGCCAGCAGCCCTGGGATCGGGAGCTCCTACAATGAGCAGTTCTTC	CASSPGIGSSYNEQFF
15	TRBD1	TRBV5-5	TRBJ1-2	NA	TGTGCCAGCAGCTCGGACAGGGGTTTGGACTATGGCTACACCTTC	CASSSDRGLDYGYTF